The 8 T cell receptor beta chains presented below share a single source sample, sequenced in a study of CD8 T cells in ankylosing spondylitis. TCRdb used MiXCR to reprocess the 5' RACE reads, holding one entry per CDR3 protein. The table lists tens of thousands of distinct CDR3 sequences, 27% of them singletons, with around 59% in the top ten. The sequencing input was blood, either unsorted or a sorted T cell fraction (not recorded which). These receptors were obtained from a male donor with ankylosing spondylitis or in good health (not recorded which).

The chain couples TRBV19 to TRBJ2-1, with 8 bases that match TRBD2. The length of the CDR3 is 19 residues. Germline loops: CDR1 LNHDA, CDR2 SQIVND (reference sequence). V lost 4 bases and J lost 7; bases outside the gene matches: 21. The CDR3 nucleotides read TGTGCCAGTAGTACTCGAAACCTGTTACTAGCGGAAAATTTAAATGAGCAGTTCTTC. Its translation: CASSTRNLLLAENLNEQFF.

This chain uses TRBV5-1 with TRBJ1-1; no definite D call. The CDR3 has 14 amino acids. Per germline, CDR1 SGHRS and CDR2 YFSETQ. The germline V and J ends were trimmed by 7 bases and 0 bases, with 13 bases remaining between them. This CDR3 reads CASQDPGMNTEAFF. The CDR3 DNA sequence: TGCGCCAGCCAGGACCCGGGTATGAACACTGAAGCTTTCTTT.

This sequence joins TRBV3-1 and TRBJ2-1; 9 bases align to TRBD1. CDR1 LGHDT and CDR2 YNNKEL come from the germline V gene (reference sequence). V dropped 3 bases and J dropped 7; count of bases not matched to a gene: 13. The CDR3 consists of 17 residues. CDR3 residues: CASSQLFTGQGSNEQFF. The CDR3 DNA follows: TGTGCCAGCAGCCAGCTCTTCACGGGACAGGGATCTAATGAGCAGTTCTTC.

CDR3 coding DNA: TGTGCCAGCAGTTACCCGAGTCAACGTCGGCCGGGGAACACTGAAGCTTTCTTT. Residues: CASSYPSQRRPGNTEAFF. This chain joins TRBV6-5 and TRBJ1-1; no definite D call. CDR1 and CDR2 from the germline V gene are MNHEY and SVGAGI. This CDR3 is built from 18 residues. Trimming left V 2 bases short and J 1 base short, with 20 bases between.

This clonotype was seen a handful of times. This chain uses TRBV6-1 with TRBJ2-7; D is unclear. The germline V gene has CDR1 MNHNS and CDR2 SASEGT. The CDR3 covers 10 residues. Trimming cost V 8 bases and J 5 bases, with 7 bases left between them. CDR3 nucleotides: TGTGCCAGCGTTGAGGACGAGCAGTACTTC. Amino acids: CASVEDEQYF.

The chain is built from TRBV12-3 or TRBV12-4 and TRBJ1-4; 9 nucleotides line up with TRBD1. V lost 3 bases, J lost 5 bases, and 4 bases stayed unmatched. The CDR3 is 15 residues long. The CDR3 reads CASSLGTGRNEKLFF. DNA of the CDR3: TGTGCCAGCAGTTTGGGGACAGGGAGGAATGAAAAACTGTTTTTT.

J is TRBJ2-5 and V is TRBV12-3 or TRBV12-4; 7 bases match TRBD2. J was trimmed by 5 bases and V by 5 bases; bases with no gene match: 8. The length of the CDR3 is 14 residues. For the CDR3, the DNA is TGTGCCAGCAGTCCGTGGGGCGGGGGTGAGACCCAGTACTTC. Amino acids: CASSPWGGGETQYF.

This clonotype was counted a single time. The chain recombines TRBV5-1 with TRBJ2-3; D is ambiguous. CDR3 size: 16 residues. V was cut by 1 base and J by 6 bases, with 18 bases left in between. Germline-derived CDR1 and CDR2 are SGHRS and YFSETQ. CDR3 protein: CASSLYVSSPGDTQYF. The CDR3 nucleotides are TGCGCCAGCAGCTTGTACGTTTCCAGTCCCGGCGATACGCAGTATTTT.